This TCR beta chain stems from a study of blood T cell repertoires in COVID-19. Study as a whole: Collection of acute and convalescent COVID-19 samples took place in the United States, Italy and Spain.

The CDR3 totals 15 residues. V shed 0 bases and J shed 4 bases, with 9 bases lying between them. Germline V gene sequence: CDR1 LGHDT, CDR2 YNNKEL (reference sequence). Participant reports of clinical history set cohort assignment. Two negative PCRs, clearance, or symptom resolution had been documented for recovered Cohort 3 donors. In the original workflow: Estimates of nucleated cell counts were drawn from the amplification of reference gene primers. TCRdb's table, derived via immunoSEQ multiplex PCR, lists solely in-frame clones and lacks some. The V and J calls and clone size were taken over from that table, and D and trimming were inferred from the DNA. The sample lists roughly 330,000 clones; approximately 88% were seen once.

This TCR derives from a young man who had recovered from COVID-19. Sequencing was carried out using PBMCs or T cells enriched from blood (not recorded which). V usage is TRBV3-1 (or the pseudogene TRBV3-2) and J usage is TRBJ2-2; D might be TRBD2 (6 bases). The CDR3 sequence: CASSQDGGFTGELFF. The CDR3 DNA reads TGTGCCAGCAGCCAAGATGGGGGGTTCACCGGGGAGCTGTTTTTT.